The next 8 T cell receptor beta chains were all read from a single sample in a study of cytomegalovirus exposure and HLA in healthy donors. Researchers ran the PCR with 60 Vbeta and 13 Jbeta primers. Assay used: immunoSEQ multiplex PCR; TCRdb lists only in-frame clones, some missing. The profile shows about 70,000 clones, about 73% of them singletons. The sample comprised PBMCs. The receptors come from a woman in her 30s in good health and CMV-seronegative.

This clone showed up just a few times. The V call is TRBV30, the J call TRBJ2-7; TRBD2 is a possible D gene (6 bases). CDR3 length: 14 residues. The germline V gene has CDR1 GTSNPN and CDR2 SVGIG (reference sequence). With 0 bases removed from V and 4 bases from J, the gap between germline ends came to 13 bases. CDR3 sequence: CAWSVIGGTYEQYF. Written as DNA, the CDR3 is TGTGCCTGGAGTGTGATCGGGGGTACGTACGAGCAGTACTTC.

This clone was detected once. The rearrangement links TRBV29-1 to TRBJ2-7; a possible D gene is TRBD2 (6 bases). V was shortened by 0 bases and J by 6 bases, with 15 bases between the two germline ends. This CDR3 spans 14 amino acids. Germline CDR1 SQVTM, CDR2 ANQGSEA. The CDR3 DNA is TGCAGCGTTGAAGATCGTGGGCTCGGGGGCGAGCAGTACTTC. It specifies CSVEDRGLGGEQYF.

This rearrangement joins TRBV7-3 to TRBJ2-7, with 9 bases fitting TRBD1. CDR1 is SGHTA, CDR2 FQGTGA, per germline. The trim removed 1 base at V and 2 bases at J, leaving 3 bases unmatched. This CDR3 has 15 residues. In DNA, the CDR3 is TGTGCCAGCAGCTTAATCGGGACAGGGCCCTACGAGCAGTACTTC. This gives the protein CASSLIGTGPYEQYF. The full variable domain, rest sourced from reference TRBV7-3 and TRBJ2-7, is GAGVSQTPSNKVTEKGKYVELRCDPISGHTALYWYRQSLGQGPEFLIYFQGTGAADDSGLPNDRFFAVRPEGSVSTLKIQRTERGDSAVYLCASSLIGTGPYEQYFGPGTRLTVT.

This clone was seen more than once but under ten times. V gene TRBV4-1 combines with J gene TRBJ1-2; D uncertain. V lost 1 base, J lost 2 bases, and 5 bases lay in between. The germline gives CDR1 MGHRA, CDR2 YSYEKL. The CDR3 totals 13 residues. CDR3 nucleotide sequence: TGCGCCAGCAGCCAAGGACTGAACTATGGCTACACCTTC. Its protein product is CASSQGLNYGYTF.

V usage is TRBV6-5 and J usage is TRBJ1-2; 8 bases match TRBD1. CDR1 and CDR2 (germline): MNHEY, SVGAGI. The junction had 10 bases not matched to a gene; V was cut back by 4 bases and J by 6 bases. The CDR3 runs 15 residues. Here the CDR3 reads CASSSGQGRDDGYTF. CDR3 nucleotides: TGTGCCAGCAGTTCTGGACAGGGCCGGGATGATGGCTACACCTTC.

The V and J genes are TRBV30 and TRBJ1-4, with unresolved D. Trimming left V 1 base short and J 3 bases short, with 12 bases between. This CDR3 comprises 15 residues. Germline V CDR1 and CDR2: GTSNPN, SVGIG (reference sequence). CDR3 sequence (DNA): TGTGCCTGGAGTGGGAGGAAAAGGTCTAATGAAAAACTGTTTTTT. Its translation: CAWSGRKRSNEKLFF.

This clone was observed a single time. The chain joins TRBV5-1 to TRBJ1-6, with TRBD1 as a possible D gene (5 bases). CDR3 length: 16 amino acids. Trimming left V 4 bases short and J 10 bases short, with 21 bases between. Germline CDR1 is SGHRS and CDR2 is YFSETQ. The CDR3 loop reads CASSVQVGGINSPLHF. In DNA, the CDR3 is TGCGCCAGCAGCGTACAGGTCGGGGGAATTAACTCACCCCTCCACTTT.

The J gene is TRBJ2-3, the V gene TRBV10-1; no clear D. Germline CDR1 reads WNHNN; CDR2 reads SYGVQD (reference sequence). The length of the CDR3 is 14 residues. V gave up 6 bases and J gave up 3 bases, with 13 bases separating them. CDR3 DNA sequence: TGCGCCAGCAGCTCACAGAAGCCAACAGATACGCAGTATTTT. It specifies CASSSQKPTDTQYF.